A single sample is the source of the 13 T cell receptor beta chains below, sequenced in a study of blood T cell repertoires in COVID-19. Repertoires were generated with immunoSEQ multiplex PCR, while TCRdb's copy carries only in-frame clones and drops some. The sample yields some 260,000 clones, just over 85% seen once. Specimen: peripheral blood. These receptors were taken from an elderly man with acute or convalescent COVID-19.

The chain has TRBV18 and TRBJ2-7; D not resolved. CDR3 length: 14 amino acids. Germline values: CDR1 KGHSH, CDR2 LQKENI. V was pared by 0 bases and J by 0 bases, with 6 bases between. The CDR3 region has the DNA TGTGCCAGCTCACCACCGAGGAGCTCCTACGAGCAGTACTTC. This encodes CASSPPRSSYEQYF.

V is TRBV3-1 (or the pseudogene TRBV3-2) and J is TRBJ1-1; D is unclear. The CDR3 runs to 14 residues. Trimming took 4 bases from V and 0 from J, leaving 9 bases between them. CDR1 and CDR2 from the germline V gene are LGHDT and YNNKEL (reference sequence). Written as DNA, the CDR3 is TGTGCCAGCAGCCCGCATACATTGAACACTGAAGCTTTCTTT. Its translation is CASSPHTLNTEAFF.

The V call is TRBV2, the J call TRBJ1-6; a possible D gene is TRBD1 (5 bases). V gave up 5 bases and J gave up 6 bases, with 14 bases separating them. This CDR3 has 15 residues. Germline V gene data show CDR1 as SNHLY and CDR2 as FYNNEI. CDR3 sequence (DNA): TGTGCCAGCAGTCCAGTGGGGGGTTCTAATTCACCCCTCCACTTT. Encoded protein: CASSPVGGSNSPLHF.

This rearrangement joins TRBV5-1 to TRBJ2-3; 7 bases align to TRBD2. The CDR3 is 17 residues long. Germline V gene data show CDR1 as SGHRS and CDR2 as YFSETQ. Unmatched junction bases numbered 10, after V lost 0 bases and J lost 3 bases. Here the CDR3 DNA reads TGCGCCAGCAGCTTGGCAAGGGAGGGTCGTCGGACAGATACGCAGTATTTT. Protein product: CASSLAREGRRTDTQYF.

The gene calls are TRBV2 and TRBJ1-1, with 9 bases fitting TRBD1. V lost 6 bases, J lost 5 bases, and 7 bases stayed unmatched. Germline V gene lookup returns CDR1 SNHLY and CDR2 FYNNEI. This CDR3 has 14 residues. This CDR3 reads CASRRGQGITEAFF. The CDR3 DNA is TGTGCCAGCAGAAGAGGACAGGGGATAACTGAAGCTTTCTTT.

This chain connects TRBV5-5 to TRBJ2-1, with 9 bases that match TRBD1. The CDR3 contains 16 residues. Germline-derived CDR1 and CDR2 are SGHKS and YYEKEE (reference sequence). The V segment lost 5 bases and the J segment 8 bases; nucleotides outside the gene matches: 14. The CDR3 spells CASRGAGTGSAHEQFF. The CDR3 nucleotides read TGTGCCAGCAGGGGAGCCGGGACAGGGAGTGCCCATGAGCAGTTCTTC.

The rearrangement links TRBV6-5 to TRBJ1-3; D is uncertain. The CDR3 runs to 14 residues. Germline assignment: CDR1 MNHEY and CDR2 SVGAGI. Trimming took 2 bases from V and 7 from J, leaving 12 bases between them. CDR3 DNA sequence: TGTGCCAGCAGTTACGGGCTGGTTGGCAACACCATATATTTT. Amino acids: CASSYGLVGNTIYF.

This clone has a handful of counts. The chain combines TRBV27 with TRBJ2-5; the D gene is possibly TRBD2 (7 bases). Germline lookup yields CDR1 MNHEY and CDR2 SMNVEV (reference sequence). There are 18 residues in the CDR3. V lost 3 bases and J 2 bases, leaving 22 bases between the germline ends. DNA for the CDR3: TGTGCCAGCAGTTTGGCAAGCGGGACAACCTTGGGACAAGAGACCCAGTACTTC. Translating gives CASSLASGTTLGQETQYF.

The gene calls are TRBV9 and TRBJ1-3; D call uncertain. Germline loops: CDR1 SGDLS, CDR2 YYNGEE. The CDR3 is 13 residues long. V lost 0 bases and J 7 bases, leaving 8 bases between the germline ends. Here the CDR3 DNA reads TGTGCCAGCAGCGTAGGGGAGTGGAACACCATATATTTT. It translates to CASSVGEWNTIYF. The variable domain in full, completed from reference TRBV9 and TRBJ1-3, reads DSGVTQTPKHLITATGQRVTLRCSPRSGDLSVYWYQQSLDQGLQFLIQYYNGEERAKGNILERFSAQQFPDLHSELNLSSLELGDSALYFCASSVGEWNTIYFGEGSWLTVV.

CDR3 DNA sequence: TGCGCCAGCAGCCAAATAGCGGGAGACTATGAGCAGTTCTTC. Amino acid sequence: CASSQIAGDYEQFF. The V gene is TRBV5-1, the J gene TRBJ2-1; 9 bases are a match to TRBD2. There are 14 residues in the CDR3. CDR1 is SGHRS and CDR2 is YFSETQ in the germline V gene. V gave up 4 bases and J gave up 8 bases; unmatched junction bases: 7.

The chain combines TRBV6-2 or TRBV6-3 with TRBJ2-7; D not certain. The CDR3 is 15 residues long. The germline V gene has CDR1 MNHEY and CDR2 SVGEGT. With 2 bases removed from V and 0 bases from J, the gap between germline ends came to 11 bases. This chain's CDR3 is CASSYDTELSYEQYF. CDR3 in DNA: TGTGCCAGCAGTTACGACACAGAGCTCTCCTACGAGCAGTACTTC.

This clone was recorded once. The chain links TRBV19 to TRBJ2-7; TRBD2 matches 7 bases. CDR3 length: 15 residues. V was pared by 5 bases and J by 3 bases, with 10 bases of the junction left unmatched. CDR1 is LNHDA and CDR2 is SQIVND in the germline V gene (reference sequence). CDR3 sequence: CASSWAAGRIYEQYF. The CDR3, as DNA: TGTGCCAGTAGTTGGGCAGCGGGGAGAATCTACGAGCAGTACTTC.

This chain connects TRBV2 to TRBJ1-1; D perhaps matches TRBD1 (5 bases). The germline V and J ends were trimmed by 6 bases and 0 bases, with 14 bases remaining between them. Germline V gene sequence: CDR1 SNHLY, CDR2 FYNNEI. CDR3 length equals 15 residues. The CDR3 loop reads CASRMDNKMNTEAFF. The DNA of the CDR3 is TGTGCCAGCAGGATGGACAATAAAATGAACACTGAAGCTTTCTTT.